The T cell receptor (beta chain) described here comes from a study of T cells in Graves' hyperthyroidism and ophthalmopathy (dated by TCRdb to between 2019 and 2020). General notes on the study: Peripheral blood samples were taken at initial diagnosis, before any treatment was given. A discovery cohort of roughly 96 patients, about 44 with Graves' ophthalmopathy and 55 to 60 with stable Graves' hyperthyroidism, was used to find distinguishing TCR V-J signatures. Prospective prediction of ophthalmopathy was tested in an independent validation cohort consisting of 18 hyperthyroidism patients and some 16 patients who later progressed to ophthalmopathy. For training and testing, the 100 or so patients in the discovery cohort were randomly divided in a 7:3 ratio. The study also compared thyroid tissue and blood T-cell repertoires from 6 or 7 Graves' hyperthyroidism patients. After blood sampling, hyperthyroidism patients were treated with methimazole at a starting dose of 30 mg daily, and ophthalmopathy patients were treated with high-dose intravenous methylprednisolone. The paper describes TCR Vbeta CDR3 sequencing of more than 120 peripheral blood samples, made up of fewer than 50 ophthalmopathy patients, some 80 hyperthyroidism patients and 17 progressor patients. General study outcomes and caveats: In validation, the model predicted progression to ophthalmopathy a median of roughly six months before onset, with roughly 71% sensitivity and about 72% specificity. Blood samples also contained most of the expanded thyroid clonotypes (frequency above 0.001), which suggests that blood repertoires may reflect thyroid immune responses. Sample size was not statistically predetermined, and investigators were not blinded to group allocation. A 13 V-J signature model separated ophthalmopathy from stable hyperthyroidism, with about 88% sensitivity and around 84% specificity in cross-validation and 80%/75% in testing.

The TCR beta CDR3 regions were amplified from the RNA transcripts. The first round of RT-PCR for the TCR CDR3 was performed with the HTBI primer set and the Qiagen OneStep RT-PCR kit. Libraries were constructed in a second round of multiplex PCR, after which size selection and purification were carried out. Sequencing of the libraries was done on an Illumina HiSeq2000 using paired-end 100 bp reads. In the original analysis: SOAPnuke was used to process the raw data, removing reads that contained adapters or uncalled bases, had a mean Phred below 15, or lacked an exact match to the constant primer or identifier. High-quality paired reads were merged with COPE v1.2.5, and unique nucleotide sequences were defined as clonotypes. MiTCR v1.1 was used to align the clonotypes against IMGT TRBV, TRBD and TRBJ reference segments. The analysis was restricted to V-J combinations with a frequency above 0.0001, which together covered around 99% of the repertoires. The TCS score was defined as F50 (clonal expansion) divided by E x V (chaos), with BLOSUM62-based TCRdist calculated between CDR3 peptides within each V-J. Welch's t-statistics and random forest reduced 500 to 650 V-J features to around 14, which were used in a naive Bayes classifier (R e1071). Starting from the raw public reads, TCRdb applied fastp trimming at Q25, assembled clones with MiXCR and retained in-frame beta chains. Every distinct CDR3 protein forms one entry, paired with its most common genes and DNA. TCRdb's processing, not the study's, gives the V and J calls here. The sample table holds a few hundred thousand distinct CDR3 sequences, of which more than 20% were seen once. The ten largest make up more than 60% of the sample.

Stable Graves' hyperthyroidism was defined as the absence of progression to ophthalmopathy over 18 months of follow-up. Hyperthyroidism patients were aged 18 to 65 years and newly diagnosed, with disease duration of less than 2 months. The study excluded patients with uncontrolled infections, other autoimmune diseases, pregnancy or lactation. Diagnoses were based on clinical symptoms, serum thyroxine and TRAb, thyroid ultrasound and orbital computed tomography. Ficoll-Paque density gradient centrifugation was used to isolate PBMCs from around 9.1 ml of fresh peripheral blood. Total RNA was extracted with Trizol reagent, and quality was checked on an Agilent 2100 Bioanalyzer. The CDR3 goes from the cysteine to the phenylalanine over 13 residues. Of all the DNA, just the CDR3 is kept, 39 bases in frame from base 1. Trimming takes 10 bases from V and 0 bases from J, and the germline ends sit 10 bases apart. Based on the germline V gene, the CDR1 and CDR2 sequences are ENHRY and SYGVKD.

In its sample, this clonotype was seen a few times. Its antigen is unknown. Per-nucleotide qualities are absent, and no much larger clonotype sits a single base away. The receptor chain draws on TRBV10-3 and TRBJ1-5; TRBD1 could be the D gene, as 6 bases match. The receptor was derived from a man aged 45-65 years with Graves' hyperthyroidism. Material: blood. The CDR3 protein is CASKDSSNQPQHF. The DNA sequence is given as TGTGCCAGTAAGGACAGTAGCAATCAGCCCCAGCATTTT.